The 14 T cell receptor beta chains in this list originate from one sample, sequenced in a study of blood T cell repertoires in COVID-19. This table comes from immunoSEQ multiplex PCR, and its TCRdb copy is limited to in-frame clones, with some not included. The table has around 200,000 clones, approximately 91% seen once. The sequenced sample consisted of peripheral blood. The receptors stem from a man aged 25-40 years with acute or convalescent COVID-19.

There are a few counts of this clone. The CDR3 DNA reads as TGTGCCAGCAGTGAGCGTGAGCAGTTCTTC. It is translated as CASSEREQFF. This rearrangement joins TRBV6-1 to TRBJ2-1, with D hard to call. The CDR3 sequence is 10 residues long. Deletions cut 3 bases from V and 9 bases from J, with 3 bases between. CDR1 MNHNS and CDR2 SASEGT come from the germline V gene.

The V call is TRBV19, the J call TRBJ2-7; the D gene is possibly TRBD2 (6 bases). Germline V gene lookup returns CDR1 LNHDA and CDR2 SQIVND (reference sequence). Trimming removed 5 bases from V and 1 base from J, with 9 bases in between. CDR3 length: 13 residues. The CDR3 bases are TGTGCCAGTAGTGTCGGGACTTCCTACGAGCAGTACTTC. Its protein product is CASSVGTSYEQYF. Full variable domain (remainder filled in from reference TRBV19 and TRBJ2-7): DGGITQSPKYLFRKEGQNVTLSCEQNLNHDAMYWYRQDPGQGLRLIYYSQIVNDFQKGDIAEGYSVSREKKESFPLTVTSAQKNPTAFYLCASSVGTSYEQYFGPGTRLTVT.

J is TRBJ1-5 and V is TRBV19, with 9 bases that match TRBD1. The CDR3 spans 16 residues. V shed 4 bases and J 8 bases; nucleotides not matched to a gene: 12. CDR1 LNHDA and CDR2 SQIVND come from the germline V gene (reference sequence). CDR3 DNA: TGTGCCAGTAGTACAGCGACAGGGGGGCCTGTTAAGCCCCAGCATTTT. Amino acid sequence: CASSTATGGPVKPQHF.

This sequence joins TRBV14 and TRBJ2-5, with 10 nucleotides matching TRBD2. Germline CDR1 reads SGHDN; CDR2 reads FVKESK. The CDR3 has 17 amino acids. After removal of 4 bases from V and 0 bases from J, the junction contained 8 bases not matched to a gene. CDR3 protein: CASSLTLAGAYQETQYF. CDR3 DNA sequence: TGTGCCAGCAGCCTCACGCTAGCGGGGGCGTACCAAGAGACCCAGTACTTC.

This clone was found a few times. V gene TRBV5-1 combines with J gene TRBJ1-1; possible D gene TRBD1, 6 bases. The CDR3 has 16 amino acids. V dropped 4 bases and J dropped 1 base, with 17 bases sitting between them. Looked up from germline, CDR1 is SGHRS and CDR2 is YFSETQ. The CDR3 DNA is TGCGCCAGCAGCGGTTCGGTGGCAGGGGCGAACACTGAAGCTTTCTTT. Translated: CASSGSVAGANTEAFF.

The count of this clone is one. The V call is TRBV3-1 (or the pseudogene TRBV3-2), the J call TRBJ1-2; 9 nucleotides match TRBD1. CDR1 is LGHDT, CDR2 YNNKEL, per germline (reference sequence). CDR3 length equals 16 residues. Trimming cost V 6 bases and J 5 bases; bases outside gene matches: 13. This chain's CDR3 is CASRPIAQGARYGYTF. The DNA for the CDR3 is TGTGCCAGCAGACCAATAGCACAGGGGGCAAGATATGGCTACACCTTC.

This chain links TRBV2 with TRBJ1-1, with D tentatively TRBD1 (6 bases). The CDR3 contains 14 residues. Between the trimmed V and J ends, which lost 7 bases and 5 bases, there was a span of 17 bases. Germline V lookup: CDR1 SNHLY, CDR2 FYNNEI. The CDR3 sequence: CASTPLQGATEAFF. DNA of the CDR3: TGTGCCAGCACCCCCCTACAGGGAGCAACTGAAGCTTTCTTT.

The rearrangement joins TRBV28 to TRBJ1-1; 11 nucleotides align to TRBD1. CDR3 size: 14 residues. Germline V gives CDR1 MDHEN, CDR2 SYDVKM. V was pared by 6 bases and J by 11 bases, with 11 bases of the junction left unmatched. CDR3 region: CASSPIWTGGVAFF. CDR3 coding DNA: TGTGCCAGCAGCCCCATATGGACAGGGGGCGTGGCTTTCTTT.

V is TRBV4-2 and J is TRBJ2-5, with 8 bases that match TRBD2. The trim removed 4 bases at V and 2 bases at J, leaving 12 bases unmatched. Germline V gene sequence: CDR1 LGHNA, CDR2 YNFKEQ. CDR3 size: 17 residues. CDR3 DNA: TGTGCCAGCAGCCCTTTTCCCGTGACTAGCGAGCAAGAGACCCAGTACTTC. Translated, it gives CASSPFPVTSEQETQYF.

CDR3 protein: CASSFDIGYEQYF. For the CDR3, the DNA is TGTGCCAGCAGTTTTGACATCGGATACGAGCAGTACTTC. J is TRBJ2-7 and V is TRBV12-3 or TRBV12-4; D uncertain. The CDR3 length is 13 residues. Trimming pared 3 bases from V and 4 bases from J, leaving 10 bases between.

The genes are TRBV28 and TRBJ1-2; possible D gene TRBD1, 6 bases. The CDR3 spans 15 residues. The V end was cut by 10 bases, the J end by 5 bases, with 23 bases between. Per germline, CDR1 MDHEN and CDR2 SYDVKM. The CDR3: CATEDLGTHHYGYTF. The CDR3 nucleotides read TGTGCCACAGAAGACTTAGGGACACATCATTATGGCTACACCTTC.

The J gene is TRBJ2-2, the V gene TRBV10-1; D is perhaps TRBD1 (6 bases). The V and J ends lost 5 bases and 7 bases respectively, with 8 bases between them. The CDR3 is 12 amino acids. The germline V gene has CDR1 WNHNN and CDR2 SYGVQD (reference sequence). The CDR3 DNA reads TGCGCCAGCAGTTGGGGGCGCGGGGAGCTGTTTTTT. Translated, it gives CASSWGRGELFF.

This clone is a singleton in its sample. The J gene is TRBJ2-7, the V gene TRBV30; tentative D call: TRBD2 (5 bases). Deletions cut 0 bases from V and 7 bases from J, with 13 bases between. The CDR3 loop spans 13 amino acids. CDR1 GTSNPN and CDR2 SVGIG come from the germline V gene (reference sequence). CDR3 coding DNA: TGTGCCTGGAGTGTAATGGACTTGGGGGAGCAGTACTTC. It specifies CAWSVMDLGEQYF.

The chain has TRBV6-5 and TRBJ1-1; no definite D call. The CDR3 length is 12 residues. Germline CDR1 MNHEY, CDR2 SVGAGI. V shed 10 bases and J shed 6 bases, with 15 bases lying between them. The chain's CDR3 is CATREAFAEAFF. The DNA for the CDR3 is TGTGCCACCCGGGAGGCTTTCGCTGAAGCTTTCTTT.